This TCR beta chain was recorded in a study of graft-versus-host responses after intestinal transplantation. About the research overall: The recipients all started with anti-thymocyte globulin induction and then took tacrolimus and steroids for roughly three years.

Germline V gene lookup returns CDR1 ENHRY and CDR2 SYGVKD. The CDR3 totals 15 residues. V was pared by 4 bases and J by 3 bases, with 15 bases between. A few counts support this clone. Using immunoSEQ multiplex PCR, the repertoire was profiled, and TCRdb retains in-frame clones only, with some absent. Here the sample spans 95,000 to 100,000 clones, roughly 82% being singletons. This TCR derives from a human patient who received an intestinal transplant, so some T cells may come from the graft donor. This chain uses TRBV10-3 with TRBJ1-2; a weak D match, TRBD1 (5 bases). The sequences come from PBMCs, collected 255 days after intestinal transplant. The DNA of the CDR3 is TGTGCCATCAGTGCCTCCCCCGGCAGGGACTATGGCTACACCTTC. Translated: CAISASPGRDYGYTF.